These 13 T cell receptor beta chains were all obtained from the same sample, sequenced in a study of CD8+ T cells in alopecia areata. Extraction of RNA preceded its reverse transcription into cDNA, which served as the sequencing template. TCRdb keeps only in-frame clones here, not all; method: immunoSEQ multiplex PCR. The sample yields some 31,000 clones, 60% to 85% seen once. The sample comprised NKG2D-low CD8+ T cells sorted from blood. The receptors were sampled from a human donor with alopecia areata.

The rearrangement joins TRBV29-1 to TRBJ2-1; 10 bases map to TRBD2. Germline V lookup: CDR1 SQVTM, CDR2 ANQGSEA. The junction had 10 bases not matched to a gene; V was cut back by 4 bases and J by 10 bases. This CDR3 comprises 14 residues. Written as DNA, the CDR3 is TGCAGCGTTGCTCTAGCGGGAGCGGGGGGGGAGCAGTTCTTC. Protein product: CSVALAGAGGEQFF.

The chain uses TRBV27 and TRBJ2-1; 8 bases line up with TRBD1. The CDR3 totals 14 residues. V was clipped by 7 bases and J by 5 bases; unmatched bases: 7. The germline gives CDR1 MNHEY, CDR2 SMNVEV (reference sequence). CDR3 region: CASTQGAFHNEQFF. The CDR3 DNA reads as TGTGCCAGCACTCAGGGGGCTTTCCACAATGAGCAGTTCTTC.

The chain couples TRBV10-2 to TRBJ2-1, with D possibly being TRBD2 (6 bases). The V gene lost 2 bases and the J gene lost 15 bases, with 11 bases spanning the gap. The CDR3 covers 11 residues. The germline CDR1 and CDR2 sequences are WSHSY and SAAADI. CDR3 sequence (DNA): TGCGCCAGCAGTGAGACTAGCCAATTGTTCTTC. The encoded protein is CASSETSQLFF.

This chain joins TRBV5-4 and TRBJ2-3; 14 nucleotides line up with TRBD2. The trim removed 3 bases at V and 2 bases at J, leaving 8 bases unmatched. Germline CDR1 is SGHNT and CDR2 is YYREEE (reference sequence). The CDR3 loop spans 18 amino acids. The CDR3 is CASSYRLAGGLITDTQYF. The CDR3 DNA sequence: TGTGCCAGCAGCTACCGACTAGCGGGAGGGCTGATCACAGATACGCAGTATTTT.

The chain has TRBV7-9 and TRBJ2-1; possible D gene TRBD1, 6 bases. V lost 11 bases and J 0 bases, leaving 17 bases between the germline ends. CDR1 is SEHNR, CDR2 FQNEAQ, per germline (reference sequence). This CDR3 has 15 residues. The CDR3 nucleotides are TGTGCCGCACCAGGATCGGACAGCTCCTACAATGAGCAGTTCTTC. As protein: CAAPGSDSSYNEQFF.

The chain joins TRBV29-1 to TRBJ2-5, with 10 bases fitting TRBD1. Trimming at V came to 0 bases and at J to 2 bases, leaving 6 bases not matched to a gene. The CDR3 spans 16 residues. Per germline, CDR1 SQVTM and CDR2 ANQGSEA. The CDR3 nucleotides read TGCAGCGTTGAAGATGGGGACAGGGGACCTCAAGAGACCCAGTACTTC. Translated, it gives CSVEDGDRGPQETQYF.

This clone was found once. The chain employs TRBV5-1 and TRBJ2-7; no clear D. The CDR3 consists of 13 residues. The germline V gene has CDR1 SGHRS and CDR2 YFSETQ. V shed 1 base and J shed 3 bases, with 8 bases lying between them. The CDR3 DNA reads as TGCGCCAGCAGCTTGCTCACAGACTACGAGCAGTACTTC. It translates to CASSLLTDYEQYF.

This chain uses TRBV27 with TRBJ2-1, with 7 bases matching TRBD1. The trim removed 6 bases at V and 2 bases at J, leaving 4 bases unmatched. Per the germline V gene, CDR1 is MNHEY and CDR2 is SMNVEV (reference sequence). This CDR3 region has 14 residues. CDR3 sequence reads: CASRTGVTYNEQFF. For the CDR3, the DNA is TGTGCCAGCAGAACAGGGGTTACCTACAATGAGCAGTTCTTC.

The chain carries TRBV6-4 and TRBJ2-3; D ambiguous. Germline V CDR1 and CDR2: MRHNA, SNTAGT. Between the trimmed V and J ends, which lost 2 bases and 0 bases, there was a span of 9 bases. CDR3 length: 15 amino acids. CDR3 sequence: CASSDGSASTDTQYF. CDR3 DNA: TGTGCCAGCAGTGACGGAAGCGCGAGCACAGATACGCAGTATTTT.

The J gene is TRBJ2-7, the V gene TRBV30; no firm D call. The V gene's germline CDR1 is GTSNPN and CDR2 SVGIG (reference sequence). Trimming left V 0 bases short and J 3 bases short, with 21 bases between. This CDR3 spans 17 amino acids. The CDR3 nucleotides are TGTGCCTGGAGTGTACGGTCCCCTGACCTTGGCGGCTACGAGCAGTACTTC. It is translated as CAWSVRSPDLGGYEQYF.

The V call is TRBV6-6, the J call TRBJ2-2; D is uncertain. Trimming removed 5 bases at V and 5 bases at J, with 12 bases between. The V gene's germline CDR1 is MNHNY and CDR2 SVGAGI (reference sequence). The CDR3 has 14 residues. CDR3 DNA sequence: TGTGCCAGCAGTACCCCCCCCGTAACCGGGGAGCTGTTTTTT. It specifies CASSTPPVTGELFF.

V and J are TRBV30 and TRBJ2-1; TRBD2 aligns across 11 bases. CDR1 and CDR2 (germline): GTSNPN, SVGIG (reference sequence). The trim removed 5 bases at V and 2 bases at J, leaving 11 bases unmatched. The length of the CDR3 is 17 residues. CDR3 coding DNA: TGTGCCTGGCTGCTAGCGGGAGGCCACCCCGCCTACAATGAGCAGTTCTTC. Amino acids: CAWLLAGGHPAYNEQFF.

The rearrangement uses TRBV5-4 and TRBJ2-3, with TRBD2 matching 9 bases. The CDR3 covers 14 residues. The V gene end was trimmed by 4 bases and the J gene end by 5 bases; junction bases not matched to a gene: 5. The V gene's germline CDR1 is SGHNT and CDR2 YYREEE (reference sequence). The CDR3 DNA sequence: TGTGCCAGCAGCGAGGGACTAGCTGGAGATACGCAGTATTTT. Translation gives CASSEGLAGDTQYF.